The next 32 T cell receptor beta chains were all read from a single sample in a study of T cells in Graves' hyperthyroidism and ophthalmopathy. Template material for amplifying TCR beta CDR3 regions consisted of RNA transcripts. Primed by the HTBI set, a first-round RT-PCR was run on the TCR CDR3. MiXCR, run by TCRdb on the multiplex PCR reads, gives a single entry per CDR3 protein. Seen here are some 400,000 distinct CDR3 sequences, roughly 13% observed once, and the top ten hold around 20%. Material for sequencing was blood. All receptors derive from a man aged 25 to 40 with Graves' hyperthyroidism that later progressed to Graves' ophthalmopathy.

A few counts support this clonotype. This chain uses TRBV4-1 with TRBJ1-1; tentatively, D is TRBD1 (6 bases). The V and J ends lost 4 bases and 3 bases respectively, with 24 bases between them. CDR1 and CDR2 from the germline V gene are MGHRA and YSYEKL. The CDR3 has 18 residues. CDR3 nucleotides: TGCGCCAGCAGCCCGTCTAAGCCGGGTCACAGGGTGCACACTGAAGCTTTCTTT. Its protein product is CASSPSKPGHRVHTEAFF.

The rearrangement uses TRBV5-4 and TRBJ2-1, with D perhaps TRBD1 (6 bases). CDR3 size: 15 residues. Trimming stripped 6 bases from V and 3 bases from J, with 16 bases between. Germline CDR1 SGHNT, CDR2 YYREEE (reference sequence). The CDR3 here is CASMTRIRGYNEQFF. DNA of the CDR3: TGTGCCAGCATGACCCGGATCAGGGGCTACAATGAGCAGTTCTTC.

This clonotype was detected only a few times. The V gene is TRBV15, the J gene TRBJ2-3, with D perhaps TRBD1 (6 bases). The germline V gene encodes CDR1 LNHNV and CDR2 YYDKDF (reference sequence). The CDR3 has 14 amino acids. V lost 4 bases and J 1 base, leaving 9 bases between the germline ends. In nucleotides, the CDR3 is TGTGCCACCAGCATCGGGACACGCACAGATACGCAGTATTTT. Translated, it gives CATSIGTRTDTQYF.

In its sample, this clonotype was seen many times. The chain carries TRBV20-1 and TRBJ1-2; D not resolved. The CDR3 consists of 14 residues. The germline V and J ends were trimmed by 4 bases and 2 bases, with 14 bases remaining between them. Germline-derived CDR1 and CDR2 are DFQATT and SNEGSKA (reference sequence). For the CDR3, the DNA is TGCAGTGCTACTAAGACTTTTGCCAACTATGGCTACACCTTC. It is translated as CSATKTFANYGYTF.

This clonotype was detected ten times or more. The chain joins TRBV6-1 to TRBJ2-5, with D perhaps being TRBD1 or TRBD2 (8 bases each). Germline CDR1 is MNHNS and CDR2 is SASEGT. V was clipped by 8 bases and J by 4 bases, with 35 bases between them. The CDR3 totals 20 residues. CDR3 in DNA: TGTGCCAGCTCTGGAGGTTTACGGGCAGGGGGCGGACTAGCAAGAGAGACCCAGTACTTC. Its protein product is CASSGGLRAGGGLARETQYF.

This clonotype was detected many times. The J gene is TRBJ2-3, the V gene TRBV28; D possibly corresponds to TRBD1 (6 bases). V lost 0 bases to trimming and J lost 8 bases, with 15 bases between them. The CDR3 runs to 15 residues. Germline V gene sequence: CDR1 MDHEN, CDR2 SYDVKM. The CDR3 DNA reads TGTGCCAGCAGTTTATGGCAGACAGTCAGGGGTACGCAGTATTTT. This codes for CASSLWQTVRGTQYF.

This clonotype was counted ten times or more. This chain connects TRBV6-1 to TRBJ2-3, with 8 bases identical to TRBD2. The CDR3 has 16 amino acids. Trimming took 6 bases from V and 5 from J; bases not matched to a gene: 13. The germline gives CDR1 MNHNS, CDR2 SASEGT. CDR3 DNA sequence: TGTGCCAGCAGACCTAACGGGGGGGCATTTGGAGATACGCAGTATTTT. It codes for CASRPNGGAFGDTQYF.

The chain is built from TRBV28 and TRBJ1-3; the D is unclear. From germline, CDR1 is MDHEN and CDR2 SYDVKM. The CDR3 runs 14 residues. Trimming cost V 10 bases and J 0 bases, with 13 bases left between them. The CDR3 DNA reads TGTGCCACTAGAGACCGTCCCTCTGGAAACACCATATATTTT. This codes for CATRDRPSGNTIYF.

Note on this clonotype: A much larger clone differs by one base, so this may be a read error. The chain links TRBV4-1 to TRBJ1-5; D call uncertain. V shed 3 bases and J shed 6 bases, with 18 bases lying between them. Germline assignment: CDR1 MGHRA and CDR2 YSYEKL. The CDR3 runs 16 residues. The DNA of the CDR3 is TGCGCCAGCAGCCAGACAACAGTGGGCCCAGGTCAGCCCCAGCATTTT. Translated: CASSQTTVGPGQPQHF.

This clonotype was recorded many times. The DNA for the CDR3 is TGTGCCAGCAGTTACTCGCCGGAGAATTATAATTCACCCCTCCACTTT. This encodes CASSYSPENYNSPLHF. The J gene is TRBJ1-6, the V gene TRBV6-5; D not resolved. Germline V gene data show CDR1 as MNHEY and CDR2 as SVGAGI. Trimming removed 0 bases at V and 4 bases at J, with 10 bases between. The CDR3 length is 16 residues.

In its sample, this clonotype was seen many times. The genes are TRBV24-1 and TRBJ2-1, with D perhaps TRBD2 (5 bases). The CDR3 contains 16 residues. CDR1 is KGHDR, CDR2 SFDVKD, per germline. Trimming stripped 3 bases from V and 2 bases from J, with 13 bases between. The CDR3 coding sequence is TGTGCCACCAGTGATCCTTCGGGGAGTGCCTACAATGAGCAGTTCTTC. The encoded protein is CATSDPSGSAYNEQFF.

This clonotype showed up just a few times. The rearrangement joins TRBV15 to TRBJ1-1, with D perhaps matching TRBD1 (5 bases). V lost 0 bases, J lost 0 bases, and 8 bases lay in between. The CDR3 spans 15 residues. Germline V gene sequence: CDR1 LNHNV, CDR2 YYDKDF (reference sequence). The chain's CDR3 is CATSRDGGLNTEAFF. The CDR3, as DNA: TGTGCCACCAGCAGAGATGGGGGTTTGAACACTGAAGCTTTCTTT.

This clonotype came up a few times. This rearrangement joins TRBV24-1 to TRBJ2-1, with TRBD1 matching 7 bases. CDR1 is KGHDR and CDR2 is SFDVKD in the germline V gene. Trimming cost V 8 bases and J 5 bases; bases outside gene matches: 2. The CDR3 has 12 amino acids. The CDR3 nucleotides are TGTGCCACCACCGGACAGGACAATGAGCAGTTCTTC. It codes for CATTGQDNEQFF.

In its sample, this clonotype was seen many times. The gene calls are TRBV2 and TRBJ1-1; TRBD1 matches at 9 bases. Germline V lookup: CDR1 SNHLY, CDR2 FYNNEI. This CDR3 contains 16 residues. V dropped 1 base and J dropped 0; count of bases not matched to a gene: 3. In nucleotides, the CDR3 is TGTGCCAGCAGTGAAGGGGGGACAGGGCTGAACACTGAAGCTTTCTTT. The encoded protein is CASSEGGTGLNTEAFF.

This clonotype appeared a few times. In DNA, the CDR3 is TGTGCCAGCAGACGCCAGGAGTACGAGCAGTACTTC. Residues: CASRRQEYEQYF. V and J are TRBV5-6 and TRBJ2-7; no reliable D call. Germline V gene data show CDR1 as SGHDT and CDR2 as YYEEEE. The CDR3 has 12 amino acids. V lost 5 bases, J lost 4 bases, and 10 bases lay in between. Together with reference TRBV5-6 and TRBJ2-7, the CDR3 gives the full variable domain: DAGVTQSPTHLIKTRGQQVTLRCSPKSGHDTVSWYQQALGQGPQFIFQYYEEEERQRGNFPDRFSGHQFPNYSSELNVNALLLGDSALYLCASRRQEYEQYFGPGTRLTVT.

This sequence joins TRBV20-1 and TRBJ1-4; D not certain. V was shortened by 2 bases and J by 3 bases, with 16 bases between the two germline ends. The CDR3 loop spans 16 amino acids. Germline V gene data show CDR1 as DFQATT and CDR2 as SNEGSKA (reference sequence). CDR3 loop: CSARPILLISNEKLFF. CDR3 nucleotide sequence: TGCAGTGCTAGACCCATTTTACTGATTTCTAATGAAAAACTGTTTTTT.

This clonotype was counted many times. The rearrangement joins TRBV20-1 to TRBJ1-1; D gene unclear. CDR1 and CDR2 (germline): DFQATT, SNEGSKA (reference sequence). Deletions cut 0 bases from V and 0 bases from J, with 8 bases between. The CDR3 loop spans 14 amino acids. The DNA of the CDR3 is TGCAGTGCTAGAGATTTCAAACTGAACACTGAAGCTTTCTTT. Its protein product is CSARDFKLNTEAFF.

The table lists this clonotype with many counts. The chain links TRBV2 to TRBJ2-7, with 9 bases that match TRBD2. The CDR3 spans 14 residues. The trim removed 8 bases at V and 5 bases at J, leaving 10 bases unmatched. CDR1 is SNHLY, CDR2 FYNNEI, per germline. This CDR3 reads CASGTGTSFHEQYF. CDR3 nucleotides: TGTGCCAGCGGTACCGGGACTAGCTTCCACGAGCAGTACTTC.

The sample holds a few counts of this clonotype. The genes are TRBV20-1 and TRBJ2-7; 7 nucleotides line up with TRBD2. V gave up 5 bases and J gave up 3 bases; unmatched junction bases: 7. CDR1 DFQATT and CDR2 SNEGSKA come from the germline V gene (reference sequence). The CDR3 has 13 residues. In DNA form, the CDR3 reads TGCAGTGCTCCTGGGCCGGGGGGCTACGAGCAGTACTTC. Its translation: CSAPGPGGYEQYF.

The CDR3 loop is CASSVLAGGTGELFF. CDR3 bases: TGTGCCAGCAGTGTTTTAGCGGGGGGTACCGGGGAGCTGTTTTTT. The chain couples TRBV25-1 to TRBJ2-2, with 10 bases matching TRBD2. The V and J ends lost 4 bases and 5 bases, in that order; junction bases with no gene match: 4. The CDR3 runs to 15 residues. The germline V gene encodes CDR1 MGHDK and CDR2 SYGVNS.

This rearrangement joins TRBV30 to TRBJ2-5; D is uncertain. CDR1 GTSNPN and CDR2 SVGIG come from the germline V gene (reference sequence). V was clipped by 0 bases and J by 2 bases, with 10 bases between them. This CDR3 contains 14 residues. The CDR3 DNA reads as TGTGCCTGGAGTGTTTCGGCTACTCAAGAGACCCAGTACTTC. It codes for CAWSVSATQETQYF.

This clonotype was seen repeatedly, ten times or more. The chain is built from TRBV20-1 and TRBJ2-7; 15 bases are a match to TRBD2. CDR3 length: 18 residues. J was trimmed by 2 bases and V by 0 bases; bases with no gene match: 8. The germline V gene has CDR1 DFQATT and CDR2 SNEGSKA (reference sequence). The CDR3 DNA is TGCAGTGCTAGAGAGAGAGTGGGGACTAGCGGGGGGACCTACGAGCAGTACTTC. Its protein is CSARERVGTSGGTYEQYF.

The chain joins TRBV20-1 to TRBJ2-7; maybe TRBD2 (6 bases). Trimming left V 2 bases short and J 9 bases short, with 23 bases between. The germline V gene has CDR1 DFQATT and CDR2 SNEGSKA (reference sequence). This CDR3 region has 15 residues. This CDR3 is CSARNSGVRGSGQYF. CDR3 bases: TGCAGTGCTAGAAATTCGGGTGTGCGGGGCTCGGGGCAGTACTTC.

This clonotype occurred a few times. This CDR3 reads CAGSRDRRYSNQPQHF. In DNA, the CDR3 is TGTGCCGGTTCTCGGGACAGGCGGTATAGCAATCAGCCCCAGCATTTT. The V call is TRBV28, the J call TRBJ1-5; 8 bases align to TRBD1. Trimming cost V 11 bases and J 0 bases; bases outside gene matches: 12. CDR1 is MDHEN, CDR2 SYDVKM, per germline. This CDR3 spans 16 amino acids.

This clonotype has ten or more counts. V is TRBV27 and J is TRBJ1-2; no clear D. Trimming took off 0 bases at V and 4 bases at J, with 9 bases between the two ends. The CDR3 totals 14 residues. Germline CDR1 and CDR2: MNHEY and SMNVEV (reference sequence). DNA of the CDR3: TGTGCCAGCAGTTTATCGGGCAGTTTCTATGGCTACACCTTC. It translates to CASSLSGSFYGYTF.

This clonotype occurred a few times. The chain combines TRBV24-1 with TRBJ2-1; 13 bases line up with TRBD2. Trimming cost V 11 bases and J 1 base; bases outside gene matches: 4. Germline assignment: CDR1 KGHDR and CDR2 SFDVKD. The CDR3 covers 15 residues. The CDR3 reads CANRTSGGSYNEQFF. In DNA form, the CDR3 reads TGTGCCAACAGGACTAGCGGGGGATCCTACAATGAGCAGTTCTTC.

The chain employs TRBV29-1 and TRBJ2-3; D perhaps matches TRBD2 (7 bases). CDR1 is SQVTM, CDR2 ANQGSEA, per germline. V was cut by 0 bases and J by 5 bases, with 15 bases left in between. This CDR3 is built from 15 residues. The CDR3 coding sequence is TGCAGCGTTGAAGATTTGGCAGGGGAGGGAGATACGCAGTATTTT. Residues: CSVEDLAGEGDTQYF.

The chain joins TRBV18 to TRBJ2-1; TRBD1 aligns across 12 bases. Germline V gene sequence: CDR1 KGHSH, CDR2 LQKENI. J lost 5 bases, V lost 3 bases, and 2 bases had no gene match. This CDR3 spans 15 amino acids. The CDR3 nucleotides read TGTGCCAGCTCACCGGGACAGGGGGCCAACAATGAGCAGTTCTTC. It translates to CASSPGQGANNEQFF.

In its sample, this clonotype was seen many times. The chain couples TRBV28 to TRBJ1-6; the match to TRBD1 covers 7 bases. The CDR3 runs to 13 residues. V trimming: 7 bases; J trimming: 10 bases; junction bases outside the gene matches: 7. The V gene's germline CDR1 is MDHEN and CDR2 SYDVKM. The DNA for the CDR3 is TGTGCCAGCACTGAACAGGGGTCCTCACCCCTCCACTTT. Its protein product is CASTEQGSSPLHF. The whole variable domain, remainder taken from reference TRBV28 and TRBJ1-6, is DVKVTQSSRYLVKRTGEKVFLECVQDMDHENMFWYRQDPGLGLRLIYFSYDVKMKEKGDIPEGYSVSREKKERFSLILESASTNQTSMYLCASTEQGSSPLHFGNGTRLTVT.

As to this clonotype: This may be a read error: a much more frequent sequence differs by one nucleotide. In DNA, the CDR3 is TGTGCCAGCGGCGTCACCGGGACAGGGGGCTCACCCCTCCACTTT. It is translated as CASGVTGTGGSPLHF. The chain uses TRBV9 and TRBJ1-6; TRBD1 matches at 12 bases. This CDR3 contains 15 residues. Germline-derived CDR1 and CDR2 are SGDLS and YYNGEE.

This clonotype occurred a few times. V usage is TRBV9 and J usage is TRBJ2-3, with a possible D match to TRBD2 (6 bases). In germline, CDR1 is SGDLS, CDR2 YYNGEE. Trimming took off 0 bases at V and 9 bases at J, with 14 bases between the two ends. The CDR3 is 14 amino acids. The DNA of the CDR3 is TGTGCCAGCAGCGTAGCCGACACCGGAGGGACGCAGTATTTT. It specifies CASSVADTGGTQYF.

Regarding this clonotype: With a much larger clone just one base away, this may be a read error. The chain joins TRBV20-1 to TRBJ1-5; D gene unclear. CDR1 is DFQATT and CDR2 is SNEGSKA in the germline V gene (reference sequence). CDR3 length: 13 amino acids. CDR3 region: CSATPSGNQPQLF. CDR3 in DNA: TGCAGTGCTACCCCAAGTGGAAATCAGCCCCAGCTTTTT.